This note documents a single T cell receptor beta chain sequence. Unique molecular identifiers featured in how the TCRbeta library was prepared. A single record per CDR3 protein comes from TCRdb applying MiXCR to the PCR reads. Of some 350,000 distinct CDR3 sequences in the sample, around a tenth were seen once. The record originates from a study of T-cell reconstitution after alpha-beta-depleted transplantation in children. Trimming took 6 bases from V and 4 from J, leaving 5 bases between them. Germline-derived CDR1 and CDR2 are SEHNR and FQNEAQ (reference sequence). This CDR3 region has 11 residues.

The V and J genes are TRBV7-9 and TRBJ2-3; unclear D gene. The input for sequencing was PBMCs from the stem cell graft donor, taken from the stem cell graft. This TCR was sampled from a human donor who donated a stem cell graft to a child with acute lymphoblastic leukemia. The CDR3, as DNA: TGTGCCAGCAGAACATCAGATACGCAGTATTTT. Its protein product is CASRTSDTQYF.